This T cell receptor beta chain originates from a study of CD4 T cells in relation to SARS-CoV-2 and coronaviruses. The CDR3 runs 15 residues. V shed 3 bases and J 8 bases; nucleotides not matched to a gene: 10. Per the germline V gene, CDR1 is GTSNPN and CDR2 is SVGIG (reference sequence). Broader study findings: In roughly 60% of donors, memory CD4+ clonotypes crossrecognized SARS-CoV-2 and at least one common cold coronavirus spike.

In this sample, this clone turned up once. Its cognate antigen is unknown. Deep TCR-beta sequencing used DNA from uncultured naive and memory CD4+ T cells. Sequenced by immunoSEQ multiplex PCR; TCRdb stores in-frame clones only, minus some. The table has tens of thousands of clones, around 85% seen once. The clonotype originates from an adult with COVID-19. The rearrangement links TRBV30 to TRBJ2-1; 10 nucleotides line up with TRBD2. Source material: memory CD4+ T cells from PBMCs. CDR3 in DNA: TGTGCCTGGAGCCCCGGGCTAGCGGGAGTAGATGAGCAGTTCTTC. Its translation is CAWSPGLAGVDEQFF.